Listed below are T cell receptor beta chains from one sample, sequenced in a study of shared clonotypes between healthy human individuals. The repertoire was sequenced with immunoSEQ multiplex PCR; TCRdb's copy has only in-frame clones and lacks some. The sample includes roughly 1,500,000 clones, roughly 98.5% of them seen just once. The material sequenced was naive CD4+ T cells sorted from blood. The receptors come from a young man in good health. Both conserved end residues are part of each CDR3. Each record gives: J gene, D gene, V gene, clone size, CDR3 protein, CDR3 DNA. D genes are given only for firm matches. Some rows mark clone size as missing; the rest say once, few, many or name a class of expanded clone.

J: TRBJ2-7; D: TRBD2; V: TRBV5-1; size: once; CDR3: CASSLEASGTAYEQYF; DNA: TGCGCCAGCAGCTTGGAGGCTAGCGGGACAGCCTACGAGCAGTACTTC
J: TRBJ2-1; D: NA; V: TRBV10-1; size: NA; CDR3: CASSEGTLYHTYNEQFF; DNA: TGCGCCAGCAGTGAGGGGACTTTGTACCATACCTACAATGAGCAGTTCTTC
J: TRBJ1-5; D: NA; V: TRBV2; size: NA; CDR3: CASSLGLDQPQHF; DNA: TGTGCCAGCAGTTTAGGTTTGGATCAGCCCCAGCATTTT
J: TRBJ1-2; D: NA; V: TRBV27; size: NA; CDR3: CASSFFLGGEPYGYTF; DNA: TGTGCCAGCAGTTTCTTTTTAGGGGGAGAACCTTATGGCTACACCTTC
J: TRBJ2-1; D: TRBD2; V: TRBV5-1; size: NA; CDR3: CASSWNSGRGNNEQFF; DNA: TGCGCCAGCAGCTGGAATAGCGGGAGGGGGAACAATGAGCAGTTCTTC
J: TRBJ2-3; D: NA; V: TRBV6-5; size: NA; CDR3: CASSYSGDTQYF; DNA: TGTGCCAGCAGTTACTCTGGAGATACGCAGTATTTT
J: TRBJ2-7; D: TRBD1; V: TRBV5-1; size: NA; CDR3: CASSLNPGLTGVPEQYF; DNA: TGCGCCAGCAGCTTGAATCCCGGTTTGACAGGGGTCCCCGAGCAGTACTTC
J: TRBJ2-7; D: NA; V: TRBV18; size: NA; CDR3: CASSPEPGAYEQYF; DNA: TGTGCCAGCTCACCAGAACCGGGAGCCTACGAGCAGTACTTC
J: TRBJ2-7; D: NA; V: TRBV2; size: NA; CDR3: CASSDPGALGTYEQYF; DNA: TGTGCCAGCAGTGATCCCGGGGCCCTCGGGACGTACGAGCAGTACTTC
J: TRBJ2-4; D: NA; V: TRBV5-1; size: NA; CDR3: CASSLAVGQGTNIQYF; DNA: TGCGCCAGCAGCTTGGCCGTTGGCCAGGGGACGAACATTCAGTACTTC
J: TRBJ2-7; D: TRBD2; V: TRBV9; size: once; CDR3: CASSVVRLAGVGGGKVRSYEQYF; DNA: TGTGCCAGCAGCGTAGTGCGACTAGCGGGAGTTGGGGGTGGTAAGGTACGGTCCTACGAGCAGTACTTC
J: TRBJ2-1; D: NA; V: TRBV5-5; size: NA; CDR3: CASSLSPGQDNEQFF; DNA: TGTGCCAGCAGCTTGAGCCCAGGTCAGGACAATGAGCAGTTCTTC
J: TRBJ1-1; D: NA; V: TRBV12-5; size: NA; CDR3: CASAGRTGTEAFF; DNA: TGTGCTAGTGCAGGGAGGACGGGCACTGAAGCTTTCTTT
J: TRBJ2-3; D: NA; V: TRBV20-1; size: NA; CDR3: CSAGLLDTQYF; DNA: TGCAGTGCCGGATTGTTAGATACGCAGTATTTT
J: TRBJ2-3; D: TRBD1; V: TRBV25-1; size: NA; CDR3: CASDSRDSGADTQYF; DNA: TGTGCCAGCGATAGCCGGGACAGTGGTGCAGATACGCAGTATTTT
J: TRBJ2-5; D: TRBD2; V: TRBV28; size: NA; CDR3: CASSLAGGSETQYF; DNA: TGTGCCAGCAGCCTAGCGGGAGGCAGTGAGACCCAGTACTTC
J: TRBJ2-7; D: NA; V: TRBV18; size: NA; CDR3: CASSGGAGYEQYF; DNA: TGTGCCAGCTCGGGGGGGGCAGGCTACGAGCAGTACTTC
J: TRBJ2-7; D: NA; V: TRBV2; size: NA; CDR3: CASSELYEQYF; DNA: TGTGCCAGCAGTGAGCTCTACGAGCAGTACTTC
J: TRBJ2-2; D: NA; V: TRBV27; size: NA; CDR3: CASKVRANLPGELFF; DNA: TGTGCCAGTAAAGTTCGTGCAAATTTGCCCGGGGAGCTGTTTTTT
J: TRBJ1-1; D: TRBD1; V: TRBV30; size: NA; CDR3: CAWSVLDRVEAFF; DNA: TGTGCCTGGAGTGTACTCGACAGGGTCGAAGCTTTCTTT
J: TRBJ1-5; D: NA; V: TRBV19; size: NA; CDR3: CASSSRGGGGQPQHF; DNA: TGTGCCAGTAGTTCACGGGGTGGAGGTGGTCAGCCCCAGCATTTT
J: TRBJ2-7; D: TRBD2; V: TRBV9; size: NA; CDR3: CASSVATSGSSGSYEQYF; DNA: TGTGCCAGCAGCGTAGCTACGTCGGGGTCTAGCGGGAGTTACGAGCAGTACTTC
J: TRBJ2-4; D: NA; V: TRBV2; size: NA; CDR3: CASRYEKRLAKNIQYF; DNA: TGTGCCAGCAGGTATGAGAAGCGGCTAGCCAAAAACATTCAGTACTTC
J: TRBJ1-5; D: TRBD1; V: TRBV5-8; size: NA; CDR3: CASSITGQGNQPQHF; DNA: TGTGCCAGCAGCATAACGGGACAGGGGAATCAGCCCCAGCATTTT
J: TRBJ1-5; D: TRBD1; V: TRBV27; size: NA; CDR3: CASGKRQGPQPQHF; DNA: TGTGCCAGCGGGAAAAGACAGGGCCCTCAGCCCCAGCATTTT
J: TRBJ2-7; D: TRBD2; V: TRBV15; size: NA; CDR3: CATSRSHDSAGTTPYEQYF; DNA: TGTGCCACCAGCAGATCTCATGATAGCGCCGGGACTACGCCCTACGAGCAGTACTTC
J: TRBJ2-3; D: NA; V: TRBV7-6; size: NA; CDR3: CASSPRAPADTQYF; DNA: TGTGCCAGCAGCCCCCGGGCCCCAGCCGATACGCAGTATTTT
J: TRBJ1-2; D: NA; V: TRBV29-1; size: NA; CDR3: CSVLPPVKTGGYTF; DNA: TGCAGCGTCCTCCCCCCAGTGAAAACGGGAGGCTACACCTTC
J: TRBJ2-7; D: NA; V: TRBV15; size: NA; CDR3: CATSRGRGSEQYF; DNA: TGTGCCACCAGCAGGGGGCGGGGCAGCGAGCAGTACTTC
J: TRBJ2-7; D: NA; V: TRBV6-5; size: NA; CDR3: CASKRGSYEQYF; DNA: TGTGCCAGCAAGAGGGGGAGCTACGAGCAGTACTTC
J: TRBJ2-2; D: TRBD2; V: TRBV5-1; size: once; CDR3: CASRTNTGTSSTGELFF; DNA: TGCGCCAGCCGCACCAACACCGGGACTAGCTCTACCGGGGAGCTGTTTTTT
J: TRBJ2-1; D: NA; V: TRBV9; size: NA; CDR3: CASSLNVGGNEQFF; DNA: TGTGCCAGCAGCCTAAATGTCGGGGGCAATGAGCAGTTCTTC
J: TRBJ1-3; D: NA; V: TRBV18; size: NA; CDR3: CASSPPARLSGNTIYF; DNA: TGTGCCAGCTCACCACCGGCCAGGCTCTCTGGAAACACCATATATTTT
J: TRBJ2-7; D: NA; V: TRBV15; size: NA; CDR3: CATSRGVGSGYYEQYF; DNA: TGTGCCACCAGCAGAGGGGTCGGGAGCGGTTATTACGAGCAGTACTTC
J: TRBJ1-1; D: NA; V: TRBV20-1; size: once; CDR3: CSAPRGFEAFF; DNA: TGCAGTGCCCCGCGGGGGTTTGAAGCTTTCTTT
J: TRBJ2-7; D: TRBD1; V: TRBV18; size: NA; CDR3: CASSPDLQGGNEQYF; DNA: TGTGCCAGCTCACCAGATCTACAGGGGGGTAACGAGCAGTACTTC
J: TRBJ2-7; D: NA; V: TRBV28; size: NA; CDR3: CASSLVVAAGQGEQYF; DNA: TGTGCCAGCAGTTTAGTAGTAGCGGCCGGCCAGGGGGAGCAGTACTTC
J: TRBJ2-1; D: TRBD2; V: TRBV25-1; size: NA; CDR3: CASSEWEGNEQFF; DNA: TGTGCCAGCAGTGAATGGGAGGGGAATGAGCAGTTCTTC
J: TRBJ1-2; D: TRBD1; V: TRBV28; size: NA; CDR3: CASTRWDSLNGYTF; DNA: TGTGCCAGCACCCGATGGGACAGCTTGAATGGCTACACCTTC
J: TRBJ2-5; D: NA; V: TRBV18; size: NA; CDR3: CASSPPQETQYF; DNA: TGTGCCAGCTCACCCCCTCAAGAGACCCAGTACTTC
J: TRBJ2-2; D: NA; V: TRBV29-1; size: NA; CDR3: CSATAFSGPTGELFF; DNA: TGCAGCGCCACCGCCTTCTCGGGTCCCACCGGGGAGCTGTTTTTT
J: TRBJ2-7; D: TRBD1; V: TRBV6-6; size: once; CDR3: CASSPIRGQGTYEQYF; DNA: TGTGCCAGCAGCCCAATAAGAGGACAGGGGACCTACGAGCAGTACTTC